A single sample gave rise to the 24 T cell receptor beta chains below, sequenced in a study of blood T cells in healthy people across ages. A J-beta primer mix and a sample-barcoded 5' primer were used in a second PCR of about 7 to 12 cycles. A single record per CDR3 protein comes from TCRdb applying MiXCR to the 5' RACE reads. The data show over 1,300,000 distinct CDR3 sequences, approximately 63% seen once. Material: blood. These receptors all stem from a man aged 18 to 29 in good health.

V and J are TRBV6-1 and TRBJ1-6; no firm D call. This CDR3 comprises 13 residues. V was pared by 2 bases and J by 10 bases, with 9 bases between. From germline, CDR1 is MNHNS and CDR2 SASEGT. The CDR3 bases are TGTGCCAGCAGTGAATCGGCAGGCTCACCCCTCCACTTT. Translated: CASSESAGSPLHF.

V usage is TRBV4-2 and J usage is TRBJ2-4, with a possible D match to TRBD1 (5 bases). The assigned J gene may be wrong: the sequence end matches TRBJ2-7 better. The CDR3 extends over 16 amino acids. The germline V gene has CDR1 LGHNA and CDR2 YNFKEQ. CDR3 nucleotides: TGTGCCAGCAGCCAAGAAGAAGGGGCGACAACCTACGAGCAGTACTTC. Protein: CASSQEEGATTYEQYF.

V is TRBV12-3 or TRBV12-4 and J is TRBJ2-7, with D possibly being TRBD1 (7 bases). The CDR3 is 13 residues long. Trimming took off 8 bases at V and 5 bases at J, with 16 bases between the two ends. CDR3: CASRLEGANEQYF. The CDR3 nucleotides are TGTGCCAGCCGACTAGAGGGGGCGAACGAGCAGTACTTC.

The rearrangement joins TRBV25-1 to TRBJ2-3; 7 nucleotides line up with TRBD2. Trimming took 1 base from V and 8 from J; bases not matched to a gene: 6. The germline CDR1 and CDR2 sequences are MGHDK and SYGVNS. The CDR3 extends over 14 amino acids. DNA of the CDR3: TGTGCCAGCAGTGAATTGGGGGGGATAGGTACGCAGTATTTT. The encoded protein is CASSELGGIGTQYF.

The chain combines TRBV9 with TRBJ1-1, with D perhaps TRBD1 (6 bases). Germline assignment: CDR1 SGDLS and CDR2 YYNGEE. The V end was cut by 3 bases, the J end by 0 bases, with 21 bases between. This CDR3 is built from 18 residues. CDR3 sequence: CASSEVPGTLDLNTEAFF. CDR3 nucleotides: TGTGCCAGCAGCGAAGTTCCCGGGACACTCGACCTGAACACTGAAGCTTTCTTT.

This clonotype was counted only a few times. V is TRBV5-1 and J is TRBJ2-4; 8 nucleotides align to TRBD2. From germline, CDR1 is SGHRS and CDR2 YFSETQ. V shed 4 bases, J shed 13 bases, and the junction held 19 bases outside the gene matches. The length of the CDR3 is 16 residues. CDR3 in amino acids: CASSPTGSGALSEQYF. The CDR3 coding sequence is TGCGCCAGCAGCCCTACCGGTAGCGGGGCACTCTCTGAGCAGTACTTC.

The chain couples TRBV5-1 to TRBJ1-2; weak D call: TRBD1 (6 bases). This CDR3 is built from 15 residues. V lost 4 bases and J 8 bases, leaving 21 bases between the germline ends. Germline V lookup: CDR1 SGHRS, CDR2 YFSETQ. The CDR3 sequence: CASSGGGDRLQGYTF. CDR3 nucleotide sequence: TGCGCCAGCAGCGGGGGGGGCGACAGGCTTCAAGGCTACACCTTC. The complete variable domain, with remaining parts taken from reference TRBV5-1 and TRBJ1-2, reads KAGVTQTPRYLIKTRGQQVTLSCSPISGHRSVSWYQQTPGQGLQFLFEYFSETQRNKGNFPGRFSGRQFSNSRSEMNVSTLELGDSALYLCASSGGGDRLQGYTFGSGTRLTVV.

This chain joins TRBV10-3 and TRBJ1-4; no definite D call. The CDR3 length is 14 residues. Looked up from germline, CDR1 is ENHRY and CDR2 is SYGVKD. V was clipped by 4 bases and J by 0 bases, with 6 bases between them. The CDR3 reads CAISVSATNEKLFF. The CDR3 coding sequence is TGTGCCATCAGTGTCAGTGCAACTAATGAAAAACTGTTTTTT.

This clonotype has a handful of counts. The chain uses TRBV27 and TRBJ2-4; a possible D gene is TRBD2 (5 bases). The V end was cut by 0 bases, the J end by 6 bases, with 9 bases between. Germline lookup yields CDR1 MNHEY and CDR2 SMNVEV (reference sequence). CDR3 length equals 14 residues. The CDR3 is CASSLSGGRNIQYF. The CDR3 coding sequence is TGTGCCAGCAGTTTATCGGGTGGGAGAAACATTCAGTACTTC.

CDR3 amino acids: CSHTRGGTEAFF. In DNA, the CDR3 is TGCAGTCATACCAGGGGAGGCACTGAAGCTTTCTTT. V usage is TRBV20-1 and J usage is TRBJ1-1, with D possibly being TRBD1 (6 bases). Trimming shortened V by 8 bases and J by 4 bases, and 14 bases separated the two germline ends. CDR1 is DFQATT and CDR2 is SNEGSKA in the germline V gene (reference sequence). The CDR3 is made up of 12 amino acids.

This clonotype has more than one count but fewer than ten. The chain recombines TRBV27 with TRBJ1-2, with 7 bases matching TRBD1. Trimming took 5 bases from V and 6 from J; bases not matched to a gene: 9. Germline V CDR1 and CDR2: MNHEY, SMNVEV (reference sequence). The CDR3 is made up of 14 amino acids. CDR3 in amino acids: CASSPQDRINGYTF. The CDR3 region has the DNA TGTGCCAGCAGTCCCCAGGACAGGATAAATGGCTACACCTTC.

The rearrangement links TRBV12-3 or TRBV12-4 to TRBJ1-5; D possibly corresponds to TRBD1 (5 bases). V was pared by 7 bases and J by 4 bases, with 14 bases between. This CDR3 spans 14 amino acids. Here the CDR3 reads CASNRGQLNQPQHF. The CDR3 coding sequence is TGTGCCAGCAACCGGGGCCAGTTGAATCAGCCCCAGCATTTT.

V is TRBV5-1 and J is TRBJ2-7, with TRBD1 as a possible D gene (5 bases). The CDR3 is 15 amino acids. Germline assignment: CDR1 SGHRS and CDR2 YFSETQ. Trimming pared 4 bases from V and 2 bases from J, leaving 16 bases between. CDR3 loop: CASSTGHSQPYEQYF. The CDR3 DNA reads TGCGCCAGCAGCACAGGACACTCCCAACCCTACGAGCAGTACTTC.

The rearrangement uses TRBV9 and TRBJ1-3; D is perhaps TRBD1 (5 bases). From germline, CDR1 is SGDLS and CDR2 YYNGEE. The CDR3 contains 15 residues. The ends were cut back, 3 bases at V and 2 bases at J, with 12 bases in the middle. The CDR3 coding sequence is TGTGCCAGCAGCGCGGGGGAGGTGACTGGAAACACCATATATTTT. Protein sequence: CASSAGEVTGNTIYF.

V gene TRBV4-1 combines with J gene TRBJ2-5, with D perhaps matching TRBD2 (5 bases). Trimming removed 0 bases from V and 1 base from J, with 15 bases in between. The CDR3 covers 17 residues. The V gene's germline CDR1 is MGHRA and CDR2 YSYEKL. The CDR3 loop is CASSQEFRGFVQETQYF. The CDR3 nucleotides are TGCGCCAGCAGCCAAGAGTTTCGGGGATTCGTCCAAGAGACCCAGTACTTC.

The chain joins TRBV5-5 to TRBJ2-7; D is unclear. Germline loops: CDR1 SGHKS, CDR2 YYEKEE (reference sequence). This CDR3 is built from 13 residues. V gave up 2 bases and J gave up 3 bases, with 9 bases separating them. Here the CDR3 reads CASSLGPYYEQYF. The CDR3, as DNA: TGTGCCAGCAGCTTAGGGCCCTACTACGAGCAGTACTTC.

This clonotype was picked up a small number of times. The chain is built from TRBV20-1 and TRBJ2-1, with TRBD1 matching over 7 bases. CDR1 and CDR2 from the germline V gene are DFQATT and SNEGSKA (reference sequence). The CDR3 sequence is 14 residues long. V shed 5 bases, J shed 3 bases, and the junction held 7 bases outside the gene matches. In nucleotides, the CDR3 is TGCAGTGCTTTCGACAGGGATAACTACAATGAGCAGTTCTTC. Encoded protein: CSAFDRDNYNEQFF.

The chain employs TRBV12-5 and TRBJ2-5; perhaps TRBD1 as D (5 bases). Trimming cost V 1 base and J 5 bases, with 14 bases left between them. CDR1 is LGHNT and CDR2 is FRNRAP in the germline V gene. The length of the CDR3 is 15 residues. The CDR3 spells CASGLEAFPGETQYF. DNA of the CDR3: TGTGCTAGTGGTTTGGAGGCCTTCCCAGGGGAGACCCAGTACTTC.

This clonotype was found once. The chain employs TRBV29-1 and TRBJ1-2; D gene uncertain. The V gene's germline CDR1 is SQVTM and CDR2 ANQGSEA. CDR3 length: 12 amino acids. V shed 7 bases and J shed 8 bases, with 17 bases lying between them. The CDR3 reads CSGTGLTGGYTF. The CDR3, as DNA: TGCAGCGGGACCGGGCTCACGGGGGGCTACACCTTC.

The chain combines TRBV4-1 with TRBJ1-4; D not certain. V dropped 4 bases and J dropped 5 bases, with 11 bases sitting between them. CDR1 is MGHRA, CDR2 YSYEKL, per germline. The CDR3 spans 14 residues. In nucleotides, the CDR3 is TGCGCCAGCAGCCTAGGACTGAGGAATGAAAAACTGTTTTTT. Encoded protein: CASSLGLRNEKLFF.

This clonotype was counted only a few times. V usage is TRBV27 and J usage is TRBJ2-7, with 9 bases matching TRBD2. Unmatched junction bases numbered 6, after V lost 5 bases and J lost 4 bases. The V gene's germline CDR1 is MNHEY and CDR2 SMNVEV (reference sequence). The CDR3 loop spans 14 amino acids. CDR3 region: CASSVSGGSYEQYF. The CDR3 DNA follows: TGTGCCAGCAGTGTGAGCGGGGGGTCTTACGAGCAGTACTTC.

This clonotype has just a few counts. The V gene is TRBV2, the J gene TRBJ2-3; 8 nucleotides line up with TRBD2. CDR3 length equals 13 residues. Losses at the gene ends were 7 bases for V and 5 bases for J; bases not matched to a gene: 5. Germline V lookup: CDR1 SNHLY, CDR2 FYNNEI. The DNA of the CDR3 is TGTGCCAGCAATGGGCTAGCGGGAGATACGCAGTATTTT. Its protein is CASNGLAGDTQYF.

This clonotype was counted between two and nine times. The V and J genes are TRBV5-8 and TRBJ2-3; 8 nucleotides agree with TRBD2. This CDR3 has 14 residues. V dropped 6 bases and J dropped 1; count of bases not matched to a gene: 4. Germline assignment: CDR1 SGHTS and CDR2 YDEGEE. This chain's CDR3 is CASIWTSRTDTQYF. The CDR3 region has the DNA TGTGCCAGCATCTGGACTAGCCGCACAGATACGCAGTATTTT.

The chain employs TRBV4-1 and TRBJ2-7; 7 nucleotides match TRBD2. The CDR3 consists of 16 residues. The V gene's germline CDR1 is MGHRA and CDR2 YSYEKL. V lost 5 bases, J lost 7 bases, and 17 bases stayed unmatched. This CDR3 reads CASSEQPSGGYNEQYF. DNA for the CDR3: TGCGCCAGCAGCGAACAACCTAGCGGAGGATACAATGAGCAGTACTTC.